This is a list of T cell receptor beta chains from one sample in a study of blood T cell repertoires in COVID-19. Only in-frame clones appear in the TCRdb table, and some are missing; sequencing was by immunoSEQ multiplex PCR. The table has about 170,000 clones, roughly 84% seen once. Sequencing used peripheral blood. The receptor source for this set is a man between 60 and 75 years old who had recovered from COVID-19. Both conserved end residues are part of each CDR3. The order of the fields is V gene, D gene, clone size, J gene, CDR3 protein, CDR3 DNA. The D gene is left open where the match is weak. Not every row has a clone size; where given, it reads once, few, many or a size class.

>TRBV5-8|.|.|TRBJ1-1
CASSQDKNTEAFF
TGTGCCAGCAGCCAGGACAAGAACACTGAAGCTTTCTTT
>TRBV12-2|.|.|TRBJ1-1
CASRLAGTGMNTEAFF
TGTGCAAGTCGCTTAGCAGGGACAGGGATGAACACTGAAGCTTTCTTT
>TRBV7-3|.|.|TRBJ2-3
CASSPRGDNTDTQYF
TGTGCCAGCAGCCCCAGGGGGGACAACACAGATACGCAGTATTTT
>TRBV5-4|.|.|TRBJ1-1
CASSLELMNTEAFF
TGTGCCAGCAGCTTAGAGCTGATGAACACTGAAGCTTTCTTT
>TRBV19|TRBD1|few|TRBJ1-1
CASSPGRGRDTEAFF
TGTGCCAGTAGCCCCGGCAGGGGGCGCGACACTGAAGCTTTCTTT
>TRBV4-1|.|.|TRBJ2-1
CASSPGSYNEQFF
TGCGCCAGCAGCCCCGGGTCTTACAATGAGCAGTTCTTC
>TRBV19|.|few|TRBJ1-1
CASNPGGTEAFF
TGTGCCAGTAACCCCGGGGGAACTGAAGCTTTCTTT
>TRBV11-2|TRBD2|.|TRBJ2-2
CASSLDRTSGVPGELFF
TGTGCCAGCAGCTTAGATCGTACTAGCGGGGTCCCCGGGGAGCTGTTTTTT
>TRBV6-5|.|.|TRBJ1-5
CASSYSGQPNQPQHF
TGTGCCAGCAGTTACTCCGGACAGCCCAATCAGCCCCAGCATTTT
>TRBV5-4|TRBD1|once|TRBJ2-5
CASSPVVGGLETQYF
TGTGCCAGCAGCCCCGTGGTAGGGGGCTTGGAGACCCAGTACTTC
>TRBV11-3|TRBD2|.|TRBJ2-3
CASSLGVSGDTDTQYF
TGTGCCAGCAGCTTAGGGGTTAGCGGGGACACAGATACGCAGTATTTT
>TRBV28|.|.|TRBJ2-2
CASSFGGTNTGELFF
TGTGCCAGCAGTTTCGGGGGTACGAACACCGGGGAGCTGTTTTTT
>TRBV6-4|.|.|TRBJ2-3
CASSQQLDGTQYF
TGTGCCAGCAGCCAACAGTTAGACGGTACGCAGTATTTT
>TRBV5-6|TRBD1|.|TRBJ1-6
CASSSDTRQGRNSPLHF
TGTGCCAGCAGCTCGGATACCCGACAGGGCCGTAATTCACCCCTCCACTTT
>TRBV2|TRBD2|few|TRBJ2-3
CASSVAGGTDTQYF
TGTGCCAGCAGTGTGGCGGGGGGCACAGATACGCAGTATTTT
>TRBV28|.|.|TRBJ1-4
CASRIPTGVNEKLFF
TGTGCCAGCAGGATCCCGACGGGGGTTAATGAAAAACTGTTTTTT
>TRBV11-1|.|once|TRBJ2-5
CASSRRLGGYQETQYF
TGTGCCAGCAGCCGTCGACTAGGAGGGTACCAAGAGACCCAGTACTTC
>TRBV12-3/TRBV12-4|.|.|TRBJ1-1
CASSKGPSTEAFF
TGTGCCAGCAGTAAGGGGCCGAGCACTGAAGCTTTCTTT
>TRBV7-2|.|.|TRBJ2-7
CASSLVWGPGEQYF
TGTGCCAGCAGCTTAGTTTGGGGGCCTGGCGAGCAGTACTTC
>TRBV3-1/TRBV3-2|TRBD1|.|TRBJ2-4
CASSRGAQGAAKNIQYF
TGTGCCAGCAGCCGGGGAGCTCAGGGGGCGGCCAAAAACATTCAGTACTTC
>TRBV3-1/TRBV3-2|.|few|TRBJ1-2
CASTQRVYGYTF
TGTGCCAGCACCCAGCGGGTCTATGGCTACACCTTC
>TRBV19|.|.|TRBJ1-5
CASDGTNSNQPQHF
TGTGCCAGCGACGGGACAAATAGCAATCAGCCCCAGCATTTT